The rows below give T cell receptor beta chains drawn from one sample of a study of CD8 T cells in Susac syndrome. Using its own MiXCR run on the immunoSEQ multiplex PCR reads, TCRdb lists one record per CDR3 protein. The sample contains 84,000 or so distinct CDR3 sequences, approximately 95% of which appear only once. Sequences were obtained from CD8+ T cells from PBMCs. Source of these receptors: a human donor with Susac syndrome. Each CDR3 is given with its conserved first and last residue. The order of the fields is CDR3 DNA, CDR3 protein, V gene, CDR3 length, clone size, D gene, J gene. A D gene is named only where the DNA matches it firmly. Some rows mark clone size as missing; the rest say once, few, many or name a class of expanded clone.

CDR3nt: TGTGCCAGCAGCTCCGGGCGGCTACCGCGAACTGAAGCTTTCTTT; CDR3aa: CASSSGRLPRTEAFF; v_gene: TRBV27; len: 15; abundance: -; d_gene: -; j_gene: TRBJ1-1
CDR3nt: TGCGCCAGCAGCCAAGATGGCCCCCCGGGACAGCACACTGAAGCTTTCTTT; CDR3aa: CASSQDGPPGQHTEAFF; v_gene: TRBV4-3; len: 17; abundance: -; d_gene: TRBD1; j_gene: TRBJ1-1
CDR3nt: TGCGCCAGCAGCCCCCGGGACAGTAGTCCCTACGAGCAGTACTTC; CDR3aa: CASSPRDSSPYEQYF; v_gene: TRBV5-1; len: 15; abundance: -; d_gene: TRBD1; j_gene: TRBJ2-7
CDR3nt: TGCGCCAGCAGCTTGGGACGACGGTCGGTGTGGGAAAAACTGTTTTTT; CDR3aa: CASSLGRRSVWEKLFF; v_gene: TRBV5-1; len: 16; abundance: -; d_gene: -; j_gene: TRBJ1-4
CDR3nt: TGTGCCAGCAGCCAAGAGGATTCTCAGTCTGGGGCCAACGTCCTGACTTTC; CDR3aa: CASSQEDSQSGANVLTF; v_gene: TRBV4-2; len: 17; abundance: -; d_gene: -; j_gene: TRBJ2-6
CDR3nt: TGTGCCAGCAGCCAAGATGAAAGAGGGGCAGGCGGCTACACCTTC; CDR3aa: CASSQDERGAGGYTF; v_gene: TRBV3-1; len: 15; abundance: once; d_gene: -; j_gene: TRBJ1-2
CDR3nt: TGTGCCAGCAGTGAAGGTGGCTTCTCTGGGGCCAACGTCCTGACTTTC; CDR3aa: CASSEGGFSGANVLTF; v_gene: TRBV2; len: 16; abundance: -; d_gene: -; j_gene: TRBJ2-6
CDR3nt: TGTGCCAGCAGCTCGGGGACATCTACCTACGAGCAGTACTTC; CDR3aa: CASSSGTSTYEQYF; v_gene: TRBV7-9; len: 14; abundance: once; d_gene: -; j_gene: TRBJ2-7
CDR3nt: TGTGCCAGCAGTGAGGGGACGAGGTACGAGCAGTACTTC; CDR3aa: CASSEGTRYEQYF; v_gene: TRBV27; len: 13; abundance: -; d_gene: -; j_gene: TRBJ2-7
CDR3nt: TGTGCCACCAGCAGAGATTTCCCGCTTGACCACAATGAGCAGTTCTTC; CDR3aa: CATSRDFPLDHNEQFF; v_gene: TRBV15; len: 16; abundance: -; d_gene: -; j_gene: TRBJ2-1
CDR3nt: TGTGCCAGCAGCTTGGCAGGGGGACCGTCGAACACTGAAGCTTTCTTT; CDR3aa: CASSLAGGPSNTEAFF; v_gene: TRBV5-4; len: 16; abundance: few; d_gene: TRBD1; j_gene: TRBJ1-1
CDR3nt: TGTGCCAGCAGCCAAGCTGGGGCGACCTACCAAGAGACCCAGTACTTC; CDR3aa: CASSQAGATYQETQYF; v_gene: TRBV3-1; len: 16; abundance: -; d_gene: -; j_gene: TRBJ2-5
CDR3nt: TGCAGTGCTTGGACTAGCGGTTGGATAGATACGCAGTATTTT; CDR3aa: CSAWTSGWIDTQYF; v_gene: TRBV20-1; len: 14; abundance: -; d_gene: TRBD2; j_gene: TRBJ2-3
CDR3nt: TGCAGTGCCGGGACTAGCGGGTACCAAGAGACCCAGTACTTC; CDR3aa: CSAGTSGYQETQYF; v_gene: TRBV20-1; len: 14; abundance: -; d_gene: TRBD2; j_gene: TRBJ2-5
CDR3nt: TGTGCCAGCAGCCCAACGCTTGCGGGGGATGGAGATACGCAGTATTTT; CDR3aa: CASSPTLAGDGDTQYF; v_gene: TRBV11-1; len: 16; abundance: once; d_gene: TRBD2; j_gene: TRBJ2-3
CDR3nt: TGTGCCAGTATTAGAGGTTCCGGGGAGCTGTTTTTT; CDR3aa: CASIRGSGELFF; v_gene: TRBV19; len: 12; abundance: -; d_gene: -; j_gene: TRBJ2-2
CDR3nt: TGTGCCAGCAGCCAAGCTAGCGGGGGGTCCCAAGAGACCCAGTACTTC; CDR3aa: CASSQASGGSQETQYF; v_gene: TRBV3-1; len: 16; abundance: -; d_gene: TRBD2; j_gene: TRBJ2-5
CDR3nt: TGCAGCGTTAAGCAGACGGATAACTATGGCTACACCTTC; CDR3aa: CSVKQTDNYGYTF; v_gene: TRBV29-1; len: 13; abundance: -; d_gene: -; j_gene: TRBJ1-2
CDR3nt: TGTGCCAGCTCACCCAATGGGGGAAGATCCTACGAGCAGTACTTC; CDR3aa: CASSPNGGRSYEQYF; v_gene: TRBV18; len: 15; abundance: -; d_gene: -; j_gene: TRBJ2-7
CDR3nt: TGTGCCAGCCGTTTAGCGGGAGGGGGTTCTGGGGCCAACGTCCTGACTTTC; CDR3aa: CASRLAGGGSGANVLTF; v_gene: TRBV6-5; len: 17; abundance: -; d_gene: TRBD2; j_gene: TRBJ2-6
CDR3nt: TGTGCCAGCAGTTATCGACTAGCGGGAGAGGAAGGGGATACGCAGTATTTT; CDR3aa: CASSYRLAGEEGDTQYF; v_gene: TRBV6-5; len: 17; abundance: -; d_gene: TRBD2; j_gene: TRBJ2-3
CDR3nt: TGTGCCAGCAGTTTATGGAGGGGGGTGACCTACGAGCAGTACTTC; CDR3aa: CASSLWRGVTYEQYF; v_gene: TRBV27; len: 15; abundance: -; d_gene: -; j_gene: TRBJ2-7
CDR3nt: TGTGCCAGCAGGGGGACCACCAACACCGGGGAGCTGTTTTTT; CDR3aa: CASRGTTNTGELFF; v_gene: TRBV4-2; len: 14; abundance: -; d_gene: -; j_gene: TRBJ2-2
CDR3nt: TGTGCCACCAGTGTAACAGGGAACACCGGGGAGCTGTTTTTT; CDR3aa: CATSVTGNTGELFF; v_gene: TRBV24-1; len: 14; abundance: -; d_gene: -; j_gene: TRBJ2-2
CDR3nt: TGTGCCAGCAGCCCAGGACTAGCGGGAGATGAGCAGTTCTTC; CDR3aa: CASSPGLAGDEQFF; v_gene: TRBV3-1; len: 14; abundance: -; d_gene: TRBD2; j_gene: TRBJ2-1
CDR3nt: TGTGCCAGCAGCTATAGACTAGCGGGAGAAGACGAGCAGTACTTC; CDR3aa: CASSYRLAGEDEQYF; v_gene: TRBV3-1; len: 15; abundance: -; d_gene: TRBD2; j_gene: TRBJ2-7
CDR3nt: TGTGCCAGTAGTATATCCGGGGATCGGTCCTTC; CDR3aa: CASSISGDRSF; v_gene: TRBV19; len: 11; abundance: -; d_gene: -; j_gene: TRBJ1-2
CDR3nt: TGTGCCTGGGGGGGCGGAGGGTACAATGGCTACACCTTC; CDR3aa: CAWGGGGYNGYTF; v_gene: TRBV30; len: 13; abundance: -; d_gene: -; j_gene: TRBJ1-2
CDR3nt: TGTGCCAGCAGCTCCCCGGGACTAGGATTGGATACGCAGTATTTT; CDR3aa: CASSSPGLGLDTQYF; v_gene: TRBV7-2; len: 15; abundance: -; d_gene: TRBD2; j_gene: TRBJ2-3
CDR3nt: TGTGCCAGCAGACTAGGGACAGTTTATTACAATGAGCAGTTCTTC; CDR3aa: CASRLGTVYYNEQFF; v_gene: TRBV27; len: 15; abundance: -; d_gene: TRBD1; j_gene: TRBJ2-1
CDR3nt: TGCGCCAGTTTCTCTGAGTTTAGCGGGCCTTACAATGAGCAGTTCTTC; CDR3aa: CASFSEFSGPYNEQFF; v_gene: TRBV10-2; len: 16; abundance: -; d_gene: TRBD2; j_gene: TRBJ2-1
CDR3nt: TGTGCCAGCAGCGGGCGGACTAGCGGGAGGGTGGAGCAGTACTTC; CDR3aa: CASSGRTSGRVEQYF; v_gene: TRBV13; len: 15; abundance: -; d_gene: TRBD2; j_gene: TRBJ2-7
CDR3nt: TGTGCCTGGAGTGGGCTAGCGGGAGGTGAGCAGTACTTC; CDR3aa: CAWSGLAGGEQYF; v_gene: TRBV30; len: 13; abundance: -; d_gene: TRBD2; j_gene: TRBJ2-7
CDR3nt: TGTGCCAGCAGTGAAGGAAGGCCCGTGGACACTGAAGCTTTCTTT; CDR3aa: CASSEGRPVDTEAFF; v_gene: TRBV25-1; len: 15; abundance: -; d_gene: -; j_gene: TRBJ1-1
CDR3nt: TGTGCCAGCAGTCCCGGAAAGGGAGGCTTAGCGGACACAGATACGCAGTATTTT; CDR3aa: CASSPGKGGLADTDTQYF; v_gene: TRBV5-4; len: 18; abundance: -; d_gene: -; j_gene: TRBJ2-3
CDR3nt: TGCAGTGCTCCTCTCGAGGGGACAGGTCACACAGATACGCAGTATTTT; CDR3aa: CSAPLEGTGHTDTQYF; v_gene: TRBV20-1; len: 16; abundance: -; d_gene: TRBD1; j_gene: TRBJ2-3
CDR3nt: TGTGCCAGCAGCTTAGGGGAGGGATACTATGGCTACACCTTC; CDR3aa: CASSLGEGYYGYTF; v_gene: TRBV11-2; len: 14; abundance: -; d_gene: -; j_gene: TRBJ1-2
CDR3nt: TGTGCCAGCAGCTCCCGACAGGGCTATGGCTACACCTTC; CDR3aa: CASSSRQGYGYTF; v_gene: TRBV7-2; len: 13; abundance: once; d_gene: TRBD1; j_gene: TRBJ1-2
CDR3nt: TGTGCCAGCAGCTCCTTACAGGGGGCATCCTACGAGCAGTACTTC; CDR3aa: CASSSLQGASYEQYF; v_gene: TRBV5-4; len: 15; abundance: -; d_gene: TRBD1; j_gene: TRBJ2-7
CDR3nt: TGTGCCAGCTTAGCCGGGACAGATACGCAGTATTTT; CDR3aa: CASLAGTDTQYF; v_gene: TRBV7-9; len: 12; abundance: -; d_gene: -; j_gene: TRBJ2-3
CDR3nt: TGTGCCAGCAGTCCATCACATTGGCAGCCCCAGCATTTT; CDR3aa: CASSPSHWQPQHF; v_gene: TRBV12-3/TRBV12-4; len: 13; abundance: -; d_gene: -; j_gene: TRBJ1-5
CDR3nt: TGTGCCAGCAGTTACTCGACACAAGAGACCCAGTACTTC; CDR3aa: CASSYSTQETQYF; v_gene: TRBV6-2/TRBV6-3; len: 13; abundance: once; d_gene: -; j_gene: TRBJ2-5
CDR3nt: TGTGCCAGCAGTCGAGGGAGCTCCTACGAGCAGTACTTC; CDR3aa: CASSRGSSYEQYF; v_gene: TRBV27; len: 13; abundance: few; d_gene: -; j_gene: TRBJ2-7
CDR3nt: TGTGCCAGCAGCAACGGACAGGGCGATTGGGAGACCCAGTACTTC; CDR3aa: CASSNGQGDWETQYF; v_gene: TRBV5-5; len: 15; abundance: -; d_gene: TRBD1; j_gene: TRBJ2-5
CDR3nt: TGCGCCAGCAGCTGGGGACAGGGTTCCTACGAGCAGTACTTC; CDR3aa: CASSWGQGSYEQYF; v_gene: TRBV5-1; len: 14; abundance: once; d_gene: TRBD1; j_gene: TRBJ2-7
CDR3nt: TGTGCCAGCAACCCCCTCGGGCCAGGGTCGGCCCAGTACTTC; CDR3aa: CASNPLGPGSAQYF; v_gene: TRBV12-3/TRBV12-4; len: 14; abundance: -; d_gene: -; j_gene: TRBJ2-5
CDR3nt: TGTGCCAGCAGGGTCGGGGGGGCTTTTGATGAGCAGTTCTTC; CDR3aa: CASRVGGAFDEQFF; v_gene: TRBV12-3/TRBV12-4; len: 14; abundance: once; d_gene: TRBD2; j_gene: TRBJ2-1
CDR3nt: TGTGCCAGCAGTGAAGCCTTTACTTCGTCTCGTATGGATACGCAGTATTTT; CDR3aa: CASSEAFTSSRMDTQYF; v_gene: TRBV2; len: 17; abundance: -; d_gene: -; j_gene: TRBJ2-3
CDR3nt: TGTGCCAGTAGTGTACCGGGCCATCGGGAGGACACCGGGGAGCTGTTTTTT; CDR3aa: CASSVPGHREDTGELFF; v_gene: TRBV19; len: 17; abundance: -; d_gene: TRBD2; j_gene: TRBJ2-2
CDR3nt: TGTGCCAGCAGCCAGTTAACAGGGCTGAACACTGAAGCTTTCTTT; CDR3aa: CASSQLTGLNTEAFF; v_gene: TRBV16; len: 15; abundance: -; d_gene: -; j_gene: TRBJ1-1
CDR3nt: TGCGCCAGCAGCCAAGATCTGATATCCGGCGGGATAGCCCTATTGGTGCAGTTCTTC; CDR3aa: CASSQDLISGGIALLVQFF; v_gene: TRBV4-3; len: 19; abundance: -; d_gene: -; j_gene: TRBJ2-1
CDR3nt: TGTGCCAGCAGCCAGGGGTTTACCGCCTACGAGCAGTACTTC; CDR3aa: CASSQGFTAYEQYF; v_gene: TRBV27; len: 14; abundance: -; d_gene: -; j_gene: TRBJ2-7
CDR3nt: TGTGCCAGCAGCCGAATCGGACAGAGCTCCTACGAGCAGTACTTC; CDR3aa: CASSRIGQSSYEQYF; v_gene: TRBV14; len: 15; abundance: -; d_gene: -; j_gene: TRBJ2-7
CDR3nt: TGTGCCAGCAGCCTCGTGCGGGGAGGAGGCACTGAAGCTTTCTTT; CDR3aa: CASSLVRGGGTEAFF; v_gene: TRBV27; len: 15; abundance: -; d_gene: -; j_gene: TRBJ1-1